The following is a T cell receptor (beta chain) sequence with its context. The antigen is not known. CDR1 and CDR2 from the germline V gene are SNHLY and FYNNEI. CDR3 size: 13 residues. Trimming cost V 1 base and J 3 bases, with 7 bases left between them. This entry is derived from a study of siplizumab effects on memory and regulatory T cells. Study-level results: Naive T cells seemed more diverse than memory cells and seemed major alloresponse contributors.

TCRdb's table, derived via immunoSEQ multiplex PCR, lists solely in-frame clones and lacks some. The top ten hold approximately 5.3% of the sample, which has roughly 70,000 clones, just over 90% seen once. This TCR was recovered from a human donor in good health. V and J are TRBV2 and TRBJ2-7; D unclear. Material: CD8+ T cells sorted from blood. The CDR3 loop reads CASSEGVGYEQYF. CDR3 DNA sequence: TGTGCCAGCAGTGAAGGGGTAGGCTACGAGCAGTACTTC.